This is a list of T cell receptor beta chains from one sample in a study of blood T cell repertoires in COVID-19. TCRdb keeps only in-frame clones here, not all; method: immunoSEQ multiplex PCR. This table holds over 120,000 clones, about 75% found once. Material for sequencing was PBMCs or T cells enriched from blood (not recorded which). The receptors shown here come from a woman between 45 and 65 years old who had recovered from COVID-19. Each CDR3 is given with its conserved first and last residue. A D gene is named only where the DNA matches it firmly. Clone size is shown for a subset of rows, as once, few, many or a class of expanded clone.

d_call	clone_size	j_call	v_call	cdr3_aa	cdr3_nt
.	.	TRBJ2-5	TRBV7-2	CASSHNREETQYF	TGTGCCAGCAGTCACAACAGGGAAGAGACCCAGTACTTC
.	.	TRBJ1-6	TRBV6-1	CASSEEGSSPLHF	TGTGCCAGCAGTGAGGAGGGTAGCTCGCCCCTCCACTTT
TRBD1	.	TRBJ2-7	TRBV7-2	CASSTRTGGIYEQYF	TGTGCCAGCAGCACCCGGACAGGGGGCATATACGAGCAGTACTTC
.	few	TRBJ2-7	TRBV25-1	CASSLDIYEQYF	TGTGCCAGCAGCTTGGACATCTACGAGCAGTACTTC
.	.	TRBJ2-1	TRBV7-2	CASSLGPGTFEQFF	TGTGCCAGCAGCTTAGGGCCCGGGACATTTGAGCAGTTCTTC
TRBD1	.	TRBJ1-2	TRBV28	CASSLGTGGAIETF	TGTGCCAGCAGCCTCGGGACAGGGGGCGCCATCGAAACCTTC
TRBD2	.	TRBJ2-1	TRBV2	CASTPSGSSYNEQFF	TGTGCCAGCACCCCTAGCGGGAGCTCCTACAATGAGCAGTTCTTC
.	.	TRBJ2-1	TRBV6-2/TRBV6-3	CASSFGVTHPNNEQFF	TGTGCCAGCAGTTTCGGAGTTACTCACCCAAACAATGAGCAGTTCTTC
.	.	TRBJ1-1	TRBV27	CASSFSPNPNTEAFF	TGTGCCAGCAGTTTTAGCCCTAACCCGAACACTGAAGCTTTCTTT
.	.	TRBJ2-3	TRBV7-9	CASSLAGGRSTDTQYF	TGTGCCAGCAGCTTAGCTGGCGGGCGTAGCACAGATACGCAGTATTTT
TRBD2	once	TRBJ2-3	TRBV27	CASRGLAETHDTQYF	TGTGCCAGCCGTGGACTAGCGGAGACCCACGATACGCAGTATTTT
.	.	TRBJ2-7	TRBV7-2	CASSSPGHYDYEQYF	TGTGCCAGCAGCTCCCCGGGTCATTACGACTACGAGCAGTACTTC
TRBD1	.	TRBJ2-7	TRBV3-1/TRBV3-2	CASSQDGQGGYEQYF	TGTGCCAGCAGCCAAGACGGACAGGGGGGCTACGAGCAGTACTTC
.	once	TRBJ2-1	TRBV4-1	CASSLIQGGANNEQFF	TGCGCCAGCAGCCTCATACAGGGGGGGGCCAACAATGAGCAGTTCTTC
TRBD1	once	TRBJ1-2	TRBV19	CASSIGPQGAHGYTF	TGTGCCAGTAGTATAGGCCCCCAGGGGGCTCATGGCTACACCTTC